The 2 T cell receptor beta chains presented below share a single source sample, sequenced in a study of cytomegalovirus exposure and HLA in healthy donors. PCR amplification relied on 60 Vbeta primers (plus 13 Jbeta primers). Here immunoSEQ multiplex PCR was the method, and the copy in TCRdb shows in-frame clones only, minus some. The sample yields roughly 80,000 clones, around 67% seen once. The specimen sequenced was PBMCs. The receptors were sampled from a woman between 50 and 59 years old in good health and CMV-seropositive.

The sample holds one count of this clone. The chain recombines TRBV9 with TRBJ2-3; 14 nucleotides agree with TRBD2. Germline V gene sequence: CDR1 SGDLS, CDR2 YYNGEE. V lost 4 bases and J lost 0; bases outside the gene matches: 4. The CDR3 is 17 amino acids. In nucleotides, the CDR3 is TGTGCCAGCAGCCACGGACTAGCGGGGGGTAGCACAGATACGCAGTATTTT. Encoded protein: CASSHGLAGGSTDTQYF.

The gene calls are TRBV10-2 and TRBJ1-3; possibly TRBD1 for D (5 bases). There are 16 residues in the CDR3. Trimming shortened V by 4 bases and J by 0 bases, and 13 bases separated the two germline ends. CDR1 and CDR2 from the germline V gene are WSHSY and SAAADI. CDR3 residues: CASSGQTTSSGNTIYF. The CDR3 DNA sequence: TGCGCCAGCAGTGGACAGACAACCAGCTCTGGAAACACCATATATTTT.